What follows are 23 T cell receptor beta chains derived from one specimen sequenced in a study of neoadjuvant anti-PD-1 for oral cavity cancer. The repertoire was sequenced with immunoSEQ multiplex PCR; TCRdb's copy has only in-frame clones and lacks some. Seen here are approximately 74,000 clones, 70% to 85% observed once, and the top ten hold over 3%. The sequencing used PBMCs, collected before nivolumab (anti-PD-1) treatment. All receptors derive from a person aged 40 to 85 with oral cavity squamous cell carcinoma.

The genes are TRBV5-1 and TRBJ2-1; D is undetermined. V was shortened by 6 bases and J by 2 bases, with 6 bases between the two germline ends. Per the germline V gene, CDR1 is SGHRS and CDR2 is YFSETQ. CDR3 length: 12 residues. DNA of the CDR3: TGCGCCAGCACCAGGACCTACAATGAGCAGTTCTTC. Translated: CASTRTYNEQFF.

The chain joins TRBV27 to TRBJ2-6; D is ambiguous. From germline, CDR1 is MNHEY and CDR2 SMNVEV (reference sequence). The CDR3 has 18 residues. The V end lost 5 bases, the J end lost 0 bases, and 17 bases lay between the germline ends. The CDR3 nucleotides read TGTGCCAGCAGTCCCCACTTGGGCCTCGGCTCTGGGGCCAACGTCCTGACTTTC. Protein sequence: CASSPHLGLGSGANVLTF.

V gene TRBV27 combines with J gene TRBJ2-2, with D possibly matching TRBD1 (5 bases). Trimming left V 0 bases short and J 4 bases short, with 12 bases between. Germline CDR1 MNHEY, CDR2 SMNVEV (reference sequence). The CDR3 totals 16 residues. The CDR3 spells CASSLSAGWFTGELFF. The CDR3 DNA reads TGTGCCAGCAGTTTATCGGCAGGGTGGTTCACCGGGGAGCTGTTTTTT.

The rearrangement joins TRBV19 to TRBJ2-3; 12 nucleotides match TRBD1. This CDR3 comprises 15 residues. Germline CDR1 and CDR2: LNHDA and SQIVND (reference sequence). With V trimmed by 3 bases and J by 6 bases, 4 bases remained unmatched. The CDR3 region has the DNA TGTGCCAGTAGTATCGGGGACAGGGGGCTTGATACGCAGTATTTT. It yields the protein CASSIGDRGLDTQYF.

The CDR3 loop reads CASSLTPDTQYF. DNA of the CDR3: TGCGCCAGCAGCTTAACCCCAGATACGCAGTATTTT. The chain carries TRBV5-1 and TRBJ2-3; D is ambiguous. The CDR3 is made up of 12 amino acids. Per germline, CDR1 SGHRS and CDR2 YFSETQ. Trimming removed 2 bases from V and 4 bases from J, with 5 bases in between.

The rearrangement links TRBV14 to TRBJ1-2; D gene uncertain. The germline V gene encodes CDR1 SGHDN and CDR2 FVKESK. The CDR3 sequence is 16 residues long. Trimming shortened V by 0 bases and J by 0 bases, and 11 bases separated the two germline ends. DNA of the CDR3: TGTGCCAGCAGCCAAGATTCGGCCGATGCTAACTATGGCTACACCTTC. The encoded protein is CASSQDSADANYGYTF.

The chain couples TRBV19 to TRBJ2-7; 7 nucleotides match TRBD2. The CDR3 has 15 amino acids. Germline V lookup: CDR1 LNHDA, CDR2 SQIVND (reference sequence). Unmatched junction bases numbered 10, after V lost 3 bases and J lost 5 bases. The CDR3 here is CASSIVGGPNHEQYF. CDR3 DNA sequence: TGTGCCAGTAGTATTGTGGGAGGGCCTAACCACGAGCAGTACTTC.

V gene TRBV7-3 combines with J gene TRBJ2-6, with 8 bases identical to TRBD1. This CDR3 region has 17 residues. The ends lost 3 bases at V and 1 base at J; junction bases unmatched: 5. Per the germline V gene, CDR1 is SGHTA and CDR2 is FQGTGA. DNA of the CDR3: TGTGCCAGCAGCTTCCAGGGGGCGCTTTCTGGGGCCAACGTCCTGACTTTC. This sequence encodes CASSFQGALSGANVLTF.

Worth noting for this clone: Other DNA sequences in this specimen translate into the identical CDR3. V usage is TRBV5-1 and J usage is TRBJ1-1; D uncertain. V was cut by 4 bases and J by 0 bases, with 10 bases left in between. This CDR3 is built from 14 residues. Looked up from germline, CDR1 is SGHRS and CDR2 is YFSETQ. CDR3 residues: CASSLGGMNTEAFF. The CDR3 bases are TGCGCCAGCAGCCTAGGTGGGATGAACACTGAAGCTTTCTTT.

The rearrangement links TRBV6-1 to TRBJ2-7; D ambiguous. Germline V gene sequence: CDR1 MNHNS, CDR2 SASEGT. This CDR3 is built from 11 residues. V lost 4 bases, J lost 4 bases, and 5 bases lay in between. DNA for the CDR3: TGTGCCAGCAGTGTCCATTACGAGCAGTACTTC. Protein product: CASSVHYEQYF.

The chain carries TRBV5-4 and TRBJ2-1; 7 bases map to TRBD2. J gave up 10 bases and V 4 bases, and 17 bases lay outside the gene matches. CDR3 size: 16 residues. CDR1 is SGHNT and CDR2 is YYREEE in the germline V gene (reference sequence). Here the CDR3 DNA reads TGTGCCAGCAGCCCTTTGGGGGTAACGCTAGCGGAGGAGCAGTTCTTC. As protein: CASSPLGVTLAEEQFF. The variable domain in full, with the rest retrieved from reference TRBV5-4 and TRBJ2-1, is ETGVTQSPTHLIKTRGQQVTLRCSSQSGHNTVSWYQQALGQGPQFIFQYYREEENGRGNFPPRFSGLQFPNYSSELNVNALELDDSALYLCASSPLGVTLAEEQFFGPGTRLTVL.

This chain uses TRBV27 with TRBJ2-7; D is unresolved. This CDR3 has 11 amino acids. V was pared by 4 bases and J by 4 bases, with 5 bases between. Per germline, CDR1 MNHEY and CDR2 SMNVEV (reference sequence). In DNA, the CDR3 is TGTGCCAGCAGTTCCAGATACGAGCAGTACTTC. Its protein product is CASSSRYEQYF.

This clone was counted a few times. The chain combines TRBV2 with TRBJ1-5, with D perhaps TRBD1 (5 bases). Deletions cut 7 bases from V and 4 bases from J, with 14 bases between. Per the germline V gene, CDR1 is SNHLY and CDR2 is FYNNEI. This CDR3 has 14 amino acids. The CDR3 sequence is CASTPHQGNQPQHF. CDR3 bases: TGTGCCAGCACTCCGCACCAGGGAAATCAGCCCCAGCATTTT.

V is TRBV9 and J is TRBJ1-3; no reliable D call. Trimming shortened V by 0 bases and J by 0 bases, and 7 bases separated the two germline ends. This CDR3 contains 15 residues. Germline-derived CDR1 and CDR2 are SGDLS and YYNGEE. The DNA for the CDR3 is TGTGCCAGCAGCGTAGGTGACGTCTCTGGAAACACCATATATTTT. Translation gives CASSVGDVSGNTIYF. Variable domain in full (rest from reference TRBV9 and TRBJ1-3): DSGVTQTPKHLITATGQRVTLRCSPRSGDLSVYWYQQSLDQGLQFLIQYYNGEERAKGNILERFSAQQFPDLHSELNLSSLELGDSALYFCASSVGDVSGNTIYFGEGSWLTVV.

V usage is TRBV19 and J usage is TRBJ2-1; TRBD1 matches at 8 bases. Germline V gives CDR1 LNHDA, CDR2 SQIVND (reference sequence). CDR3 length: 14 amino acids. V lost 4 bases to trimming and J lost 8 bases; unmatched junction nucleotides: 7. The CDR3 region is CASSRTGPQDEQFF. CDR3 DNA sequence: TGTGCCAGTAGTAGGACAGGGCCGCAGGATGAGCAGTTCTTC.

This chain joins TRBV15 and TRBJ2-7, with 7 bases matching TRBD2. The CDR3 covers 18 residues. CDR1 and CDR2 from the germline V gene are LNHNV and YYDKDF (reference sequence). V lost 0 bases and J lost 2; bases outside the gene matches: 13. CDR3 amino acids: CATSRESHGRRTAYEQYF. The CDR3 bases are TGTGCCACCAGCAGAGAGAGTCACGGGAGGCGTACCGCCTACGAGCAGTACTTC.

This clone was counted between two and nine times. The chain employs TRBV29-1 and TRBJ1-1; D possibly corresponds to TRBD1 (6 bases). This CDR3 has 14 amino acids. Trimming left V 3 bases short and J 3 bases short, with 14 bases between. Germline CDR1 SQVTM, CDR2 ANQGSEA. CDR3 DNA sequence: TGCAGCGTTGAGGCAGGGGTGAGGGACACTGAAGCTTTCTTT. It translates to CSVEAGVRDTEAFF.

This chain joins TRBV21-1 and TRBJ2-7; the table's TRBD2 call for D was not verified on the DNA. TRBV21-1 is a documented pseudogene. The CDR3 totals 14 residues. The CDR3 nucleotides are TGTGCCAGCAAGGAGTCAACCCTCACCTACGAGCAGTACTTC. Translated: CASKESTLTYEQYF.

The chain couples TRBV6-1 to TRBJ2-7, with 11 bases identical to TRBD1. Germline trimming cut 6 bases from V and 7 bases from J; bases unmatched to any gene: 8. This CDR3 comprises 14 residues. Germline CDR1 and CDR2: MNHNS and SASEGT. The CDR3 reads CASRPGTGGWEQYF. The CDR3 nucleotides are TGTGCCAGCAGGCCCGGGACAGGGGGATGGGAGCAGTACTTC.

V usage is TRBV5-6 and J usage is TRBJ2-7; perhaps D is TRBD1 or TRBD2 (5 bases each). The CDR3 is 14 amino acids. Germline CDR1 and CDR2: SGHDT and YYEEEE. V was clipped by 3 bases and J by 5 bases, with 15 bases between them. The CDR3 bases are TGTGCCAGCAGCTCCCGGGGCAGGGCCCACGAGCAGTACTTC. Protein: CASSSRGRAHEQYF.

This chain connects TRBV5-1 to TRBJ2-3; 10 bases fit TRBD2. J lost 4 bases, V lost 3 bases, and 8 bases had no gene match. The CDR3 spans 16 residues. Per the germline V gene, CDR1 is SGHRS and CDR2 is YFSETQ. CDR3 sequence (DNA): TGCGCCAGCAGCTCCTCTAGCGGGGGCATATCAGATACGCAGTATTTT. Encoded protein: CASSSSSGGISDTQYF.

This clone was counted only a few times. The chain employs TRBV5-1 and TRBJ2-5; TRBD2 matches 10 bases. The CDR3 loop spans 16 amino acids. The ends lost 0 bases at V and 5 bases at J; junction bases unmatched: 7. The germline CDR1 and CDR2 sequences are SGHRS and YFSETQ. The CDR3 protein is CASSLAASGSWETQYF. The CDR3 DNA sequence: TGCGCCAGCAGCTTGGCAGCTAGCGGGAGTTGGGAGACCCAGTACTTC.

V and J are TRBV29-1 and TRBJ1-1; D remains unclear. The CDR3 covers 12 residues. Per the germline V gene, CDR1 is SQVTM and CDR2 is ANQGSEA. The V end was cut by 7 bases, the J end by 2 bases, with 11 bases between. CDR3 DNA: TGCAGCGGCCGGGATACCAACACTGAAGCTTTCTTT. Residues: CSGRDTNTEAFF.